This TCR beta chain was found in a study of healthy donors' naive CD4 and CD8 T cells. Study-wide results and caveats: Possible naive T cell homeostatic proliferation bias remained unaddressed. About an eighth of CD4/CD8 propensity variance appeared explained by V, J and CDR3 charge. Positive CDR3 charge linked to CD4+ cells, negative to CD8+ cells.

CDR1 and CDR2 (germline): DFQATT, SNEGSKA (reference sequence). The CDR3 is 13 amino acids. V lost 3 bases to trimming and J lost 2 bases, with 9 bases between them. Each TCR library used around 500 ng of total RNA and a linear amplification protocol. TCRdb redid the calling of the reads with MiXCR, one entry per CDR3 protein. The data show 150,000 to 200,000 distinct CDR3 sequences, with about 76% seen just once and less than 2.5% held by the top ten. As to this clonotype: What it binds is unknown.

The chain uses TRBV20-1 and TRBJ2-3; the D is unclear. The receptor was isolated from a pool of human donors in good health; the sample pools cells from several healthy donors. Sequenced material: naive CD4+ and CD8+ T cells sorted from blood, pooled from several donors. CDR3 in amino acids: CSASRRTTDTQYF. DNA for the CDR3: TGCAGTGCTAGCCGCAGAACCACAGATACGCAGTATTTT.